The 10 T cell receptor beta chains presented below share a single source sample, sequenced in a study of T cells after posttransplantation cyclophosphamide. Method: immunoSEQ multiplex PCR; TCRdb's copy keeps in-frame clones and lacks some. Here the sample spans around 3,300 clones, more than 65% being singletons. Material for sequencing was CD8+ T cells sorted from bone marrow. These receptors were collected from an older woman in good health, CMV-negative, and a related stem cell transplant donor.

This sequence joins TRBV5-6 and TRBJ2-1; 11 bases fit TRBD2. The CDR3 loop spans 15 amino acids. After removal of 0 bases from V and 4 bases from J, the junction contained 0 bases not matched to a gene. Per the germline V gene, CDR1 is SGHDT and CDR2 is YYEEEE. The CDR3 here is CASSLGLAGYNEQFF. The CDR3 region has the DNA TGTGCCAGCAGCTTGGGACTAGCGGGATACAATGAGCAGTTCTTC.

This rearrangement joins TRBV15 to TRBJ2-3; 9 bases map to TRBD1. J was trimmed by 4 bases and V by 0 bases; bases with no gene match: 5. The germline V gene encodes CDR1 LNHNV and CDR2 YYDKDF (reference sequence). The CDR3 is 16 residues long. The CDR3 loop reads CATSREMTGGPDTQYF. DNA of the CDR3: TGTGCCACCAGCAGAGAGATGACAGGGGGACCAGATACGCAGTATTTT.

The rearrangement links TRBV27 to TRBJ1-5; maybe TRBD1 (5 bases). V was cut by 7 bases and J by 0 bases, with 13 bases left in between. CDR1 and CDR2 from the germline V gene are MNHEY and SMNVEV (reference sequence). This CDR3 is built from 15 residues. CDR3 region: CASTPWGGSNQPQHF. The CDR3 DNA reads as TGTGCCAGCACCCCATGGGGGGGTAGCAATCAGCCCCAGCATTTT.

The chain has TRBV7-6 and TRBJ2-7; D call uncertain. Trimming took off 1 base at V and 3 bases at J, with 7 bases between the two ends. CDR3 size: 13 residues. The germline V gene has CDR1 SGHVS and CDR2 FNYEAQ. CDR3 residues: CASSLGPNYEQYV. CDR3 in DNA: TGTGCCAGCAGCTTAGGGCCCAACTACGAGCAGTACGTC.

V and J are TRBV7-9 and TRBJ2-3; a possible D gene is TRBD2 (5 bases). V shed 5 bases and J shed 4 bases, with 19 bases lying between them. This CDR3 has 16 residues. The germline V gene encodes CDR1 SEHNR and CDR2 FQNEAQ (reference sequence). The CDR3 loop is CASSDPYGVMADTQYF. CDR3 in DNA: TGTGCCAGCAGCGACCCCTACGGGGTTATGGCAGATACGCAGTATTTT.

The V gene is TRBV19, the J gene TRBJ1-5; 8 bases are shared with TRBD1. CDR3 length equals 14 residues. Trimming removed 4 bases from V and 6 bases from J; junction bases left unmatched: 5. Germline V CDR1 and CDR2: LNHDA, SQIVND (reference sequence). The CDR3 DNA reads as TGTGCCAGTAGTAGGACAGGGAACAGTCAGCCCCAGCATTTT. Residues: CASSRTGNSQPQHF.

The chain joins TRBV7-3 to TRBJ2-3; 11 nucleotides agree with TRBD2. This CDR3 is built from 17 residues. Germline-derived CDR1 and CDR2 are SGHTA and FQGTGA. The junction had 11 bases not matched to a gene; V was cut back by 5 bases and J by 4 bases. The CDR3 sequence: CASSPSTSGKAPDTQYF. CDR3 sequence (DNA): TGTGCCAGCAGCCCGTCGACTAGCGGGAAGGCCCCAGATACGCAGTATTTT.

The rearrangement joins TRBV13 to TRBJ2-1, with D unclear. V dropped 0 bases and J dropped 0 bases, with 6 bases sitting between them. CDR3 length equals 15 residues. Germline assignment: CDR1 PRHDT and CDR2 FYEKMQ (reference sequence). CDR3 in amino acids: CASSLGSGSYNEQFF. In nucleotides, the CDR3 is TGTGCCAGCAGCTTAGGGTCCGGCTCCTACAATGAGCAGTTCTTC.

This chain uses TRBV7-9 with TRBJ2-3, with D tentatively TRBD1 (6 bases). CDR3 length: 16 residues. Trimming took off 5 bases at V and 2 bases at J, with 17 bases between the two ends. Germline values: CDR1 SEHNR, CDR2 FQNEAQ (reference sequence). The CDR3 here is CASSLTGKRVTDTQYF. The CDR3 nucleotides read TGTGCCAGCAGCCTAACAGGGAAGAGGGTCACAGATACGCAGTATTTT.

This clone was recorded a few times. V is TRBV9 and J is TRBJ2-1; 9 bases map to TRBD1. The junction had 11 bases not matched to a gene; V was cut back by 1 base and J by 9 bases. The CDR3 runs 16 residues. Germline V CDR1 and CDR2: SGDLS, YYNGEE. CDR3 loop: CASSVSPGQGGVEQFF. For the CDR3, the DNA is TGTGCCAGCAGCGTATCTCCGGGACAGGGCGGAGTTGAGCAGTTCTTC.